Listed below are T cell receptor beta chains from one sample, sequenced in a study of shared clonotypes between healthy human individuals. Produced via immunoSEQ multiplex PCR; TCRdb's table is partial and in-frame only. The sample yields about 490,000 clones, about 84% seen once. Sequencing was carried out using PBMCs. The origin of the receptors is a woman in her thirties or forties in good health. Some clones in this sample may be carry-over from other donors' samples. The CDR3 runs from the conserved cysteine through the conserved F or W. Each record gives: J gene, V gene, CDR3 protein.

TRBJ2-5	TRBV5-4	CASSSKTSGIQETQYF
TRBJ2-7	TRBV19	CASSTPGLAGGEQYF
TRBJ2-7	TRBV2	CASMLEPRVYEQYF
TRBJ2-1	TRBV5-6	CASSRPGLAATYNEQFF
TRBJ2-1	TRBV5-1	CASSFAALPGSEQFF
TRBJ1-2	TRBV6-1	CASSEALPTRGYTF
TRBJ2-7	TRBV5-5	CASNLEVVLRSYEQYF
TRBJ1-5	TRBV30	CAWSKGGGQPQHF
TRBJ1-5	TRBV10-1	CASSEPGTRLGRGNSNQPQHF
TRBJ1-1	TRBV5-1	CASSVGPGTGWNTEAFF
TRBJ2-5	TRBV30	CAWSPGGRNQETQYF
TRBJ2-5	TRBV15	CATSIRSGVQETQYF
TRBJ1-5	TRBV28	CASSFRSNQPQHF
TRBJ2-7	TRBV28	CASSLGDGQYF
TRBJ2-2	TRBV18	CASSPSGFTGELFF
TRBJ1-1	TRBV28	CASRSDRNTEAFF
TRBJ2-7	TRBV30	CAWMASGKYEQYF
TRBJ2-4	TRBV15	CATSRGAGGGNIQYF
TRBJ2-5	TRBV4-1	CASSQTSAIQETQYF
TRBJ1-3	TRBV9	CASSEEGARGNTIYF
TRBJ2-5	TRBV28	CASRLSPSQETQYF
TRBJ1-1	TRBV7-9	CASSIQGAVTEAFF
TRBJ1-1	TRBV5-6	CASSLWRQWYTEAFF
TRBJ1-1	TRBV2	CASSPRGDTEAFF
TRBJ2-1	TRBV6-5	CASSRGLTHEQFF
TRBJ2-7	TRBV18	CASSPPGGYEQYF
TRBJ1-5	TRBV5-8	CASSLGASVDQPQHF
TRBJ1-3	TRBV7-8	CASTSWRDRAGNTIYF
TRBJ2-7	TRBV18	CASSQIAGGFFDEQYF
TRBJ2-1	TRBV5-1	CASSFDSEGEQFF
TRBJ1-5	TRBV4-1	CASSQVWGKDSNQPQHF
TRBJ1-4	TRBV18	CASSPGSEKLFF
TRBJ2-5	TRBV11-2	CASSLVGGEETQYF
TRBJ2-2	TRBV27	CASSGLAENTGELFF
TRBJ1-1	TRBV6-1	CASSEAGGGTEAFF
TRBJ1-1	TRBV16	CASSTQTVNTEAFF